A single sample gave rise to the 9 T cell receptor beta chains below, sequenced in a study of CD8 T cells in ankylosing spondylitis. A single record per CDR3 protein comes from TCRdb applying MiXCR to the 5' RACE reads. The data show roughly 30,000 distinct CDR3 sequences, around 5% seen once. Sequencing used blood, either unsorted or a sorted T cell fraction (not recorded which). The receptors shown here come from a female donor with ankylosing spondylitis or in good health (not recorded which).

Many counts were recorded for this clonotype. V is TRBV9 and J is TRBJ2-3; D is perhaps TRBD1 (6 bases). V dropped 4 bases and J dropped 3 bases, with 15 bases sitting between them. Germline loops: CDR1 SGDLS, CDR2 YYNGEE. This CDR3 is built from 15 residues. The CDR3 coding sequence is TGTGCCAGCAGCCGTTCCAGGGGAGAGACAGATACGCAGTATTTT. Residues: CASSRSRGETDTQYF.

This clonotype was recorded many times. The rearrangement uses TRBV9 and TRBJ2-5; TRBD1 matches 8 bases. Losses at the gene ends were 1 base for V and 3 bases for J; bases not matched to a gene: 2. The CDR3 extends over 14 amino acids. CDR1 and CDR2 (germline): SGDLS, YYNGEE. CDR3 in amino acids: CASSVQGAKETQYF. As DNA, the CDR3 is TGTGCCAGCAGCGTACAGGGGGCAAAAGAGACCCAGTACTTC. Looking up the rest from reference TRBV9 and TRBJ2-5 gives the full variable domain: DSGVTQTPKHLITATGQRVTLRCSPRSGDLSVYWYQQSLDQGLQFLIQYYNGEERAKGNILERFSAQQFPDLHSELNLSSLELGDSALYFCASSVQGAKETQYFGPGTRLLVL.

In this sample, this clonotype turned up many times. The V call is TRBV9, the J call TRBJ2-1, with 9 nucleotides matching TRBD2. The junction had 6 bases not matched to a gene; V was cut back by 2 bases and J by 3 bases. Per the germline V gene, CDR1 is SGDLS and CDR2 is YYNGEE. The CDR3 extends over 16 amino acids. The CDR3 nucleotides read TGTGCCAGCAGCGTCGCAGCGGGGGGTGGCTACAATGAGCAGTTCTTC. Translated: CASSVAAGGGYNEQFF.

This clonotype was counted many times. This sequence joins TRBV9 and TRBJ2-3, with TRBD2 matching 10 bases. Germline trimming cut 4 bases from V and 2 bases from J; bases unmatched to any gene: 4. Germline assignment: CDR1 SGDLS and CDR2 YYNGEE. The CDR3 runs 15 residues. The DNA of the CDR3 is TGTGCCAGCAGCATTAGCGGGGGGCACACAGATACGCAGTATTTT. Translating gives CASSISGGHTDTQYF.

The CDR3, as DNA: TGTGCCAGCAGCGGCCCCGGACGAACAGAGACCCAGTACTTC. This codes for CASSGPGRTETQYF. The chain links TRBV9 to TRBJ2-5; D is uncertain. The V gene lost 3 bases and the J gene lost 4 bases, with 13 bases spanning the gap. CDR1 SGDLS and CDR2 YYNGEE come from the germline V gene. CDR3 size: 14 residues.

This chain joins TRBV9 and TRBJ1-5; D is uncertain. The CDR3 is 14 residues long. The V and J ends lost 0 bases and 4 bases respectively, with 8 bases between them. Per the germline V gene, CDR1 is SGDLS and CDR2 is YYNGEE. CDR3 protein: CASSVGPGNQPQHF. The CDR3 bases are TGTGCCAGCAGCGTAGGTCCGGGGAATCAGCCCCAGCATTTT.

In this sample, this clonotype turned up many times. The J gene is TRBJ2-7, the V gene TRBV9, with TRBD2 identical over 7 bases. J gave up 3 bases and V 3 bases, and 9 bases lay outside the gene matches. In germline, CDR1 is SGDLS, CDR2 YYNGEE. The CDR3 sequence is 15 residues long. CDR3: CASSAGPGGGYEQYF. In DNA, the CDR3 is TGTGCCAGCAGCGCAGGACCTGGCGGGGGCTACGAGCAGTACTTC.

This clonotype was seen at least ten times. The chain links TRBV9 to TRBJ2-5; 14 bases map to TRBD2. The CDR3 sequence is 15 residues long. The germline CDR1 and CDR2 sequences are SGDLS and YYNGEE. Trimming removed 7 bases from V and 1 base from J; junction bases left unmatched: 3. In DNA form, the CDR3 reads TGTGCCAGCGGGACTAGCGGGGGTTCCCAAGAGACCCAGTACTTC. Encoded protein: CASGTSGGSQETQYF.

This chain joins TRBV7-3 and TRBJ1-6; 11 bases match TRBD1. Germline V CDR1 and CDR2: SGHTA, FQGTGA. This CDR3 has 14 amino acids. With 7 bases clipped from V and 14 bases from J, the junction kept 10 bases outside the gene matches. Written as DNA, the CDR3 is TGTGCCAGCACATCCGGGACAGGGGGTCTGTCCCTCCACTTT. This gives the protein CASTSGTGGLSLHF. Looking up the rest from reference TRBV7-3 and TRBJ1-6 gives the full variable domain: GAGVSQTPSNKVTEKGKYVELRCDPISGHTALYWYRQSLGQGPEFLIYFQGTGAADDSGLPNDRFFAVRPEGSVSTLKIQRTERGDSAVYLCASTSGTGGLSLHFGNGTRLTVT.